Each of the 10 T cell receptor beta chains below was sequenced from the same sample in a study of OX40 agonist ivuxolimab in advanced cancers. TCRdb keeps only in-frame clones here, not all; method: immunoSEQ multiplex PCR. The repertoire consists of under 85,000 clones, with under 90% occurring once and the leading ten covering 0.68%. Sequencing used CD4+ or CD8+ T cells sorted from blood, obtained in a trial of the OX40 agonist ivuxolimab. The receptors stem from an adult with an advanced solid tumor such as melanoma, head and neck, liver or kidney cancer.

The rearrangement uses TRBV27 and TRBJ1-2; 7 nucleotides line up with TRBD1. Germline CDR1 reads MNHEY; CDR2 reads SMNVEV (reference sequence). This CDR3 is built from 15 residues. Trimming cost V 6 bases and J 2 bases; bases outside gene matches: 9. The CDR3 region has the DNA TGTGCCAGCAGCCCAACAGGGGCCGGGAACTATGGCTACACCTTC. This sequence encodes CASSPTGAGNYGYTF.

This clone has just a few counts. The chain uses TRBV4-3 and TRBJ1-3; no clear D gene. V was pared by 4 bases and J by 2 bases, with 12 bases between. This CDR3 has 15 residues. Germline assignment: CDR1 LGHNA and CDR2 YSLEER. CDR3 sequence: CASSRGRQAGNTIYF. In DNA, the CDR3 is TGCGCCAGCAGCCGAGGGCGACAAGCTGGAAACACCATATATTTT.

The rearrangement uses TRBV7-9 and TRBJ2-5; TRBD2 matches 7 bases. CDR1 is SEHNR, CDR2 FQNEAQ, per germline (reference sequence). The V gene end was trimmed by 5 bases and the J gene end by 5 bases; junction bases not matched to a gene: 11. The CDR3 consists of 15 residues. The CDR3: CASSPPTSWEETQYF. CDR3 sequence (DNA): TGTGCCAGCAGCCCCCCGACTAGCTGGGAGGAGACCCAGTACTTC.

The rearrangement links TRBV4-3 to TRBJ2-7, with D hard to call. Per the germline V gene, CDR1 is LGHNA and CDR2 is YSLEER. There are 14 residues in the CDR3. The V end lost 0 bases, the J end lost 3 bases, and 9 bases lay between the germline ends. Here the CDR3 DNA reads TGCGCCAGCAGCCAAGAAGCTCTGGACTACGAGCAGTACTTC. Its translation: CASSQEALDYEQYF.

The V and J genes are TRBV2 and TRBJ2-7; D is possibly TRBD2 (5 bases). The V end lost 6 bases, the J end lost 7 bases, and 10 bases lay between the germline ends. CDR3 length: 11 residues. Germline loops: CDR1 SNHLY, CDR2 FYNNEI. DNA for the CDR3: TGTGCCAGCAGAACGGACTCGGAGCAGTACTTC. Protein sequence: CASRTDSEQYF.

The rearrangement links TRBV5-1 to TRBJ1-2; tentative D call: TRBD1 (6 bases). CDR3 length equals 13 residues. V was pared by 4 bases and J by 4 bases, with 11 bases between. Germline loops: CDR1 SGHRS, CDR2 YFSETQ. CDR3 DNA: TGCGCCAGCAGCCAACAGGACAGCTATGGCTACACCTTC. It encodes CASSQQDSYGYTF.

The CDR3 DNA reads TGTGCCAGTAGTAGACAATACGGAGTCTCCGGGGCCAACGTCCTGACTTTC. It specifies CASSRQYGVSGANVLTF. This chain uses TRBV19 with TRBJ2-6; D uncertain. Germline-derived CDR1 and CDR2 are LNHDA and SQIVND (reference sequence). V was shortened by 4 bases and J by 4 bases, with 17 bases between the two germline ends. This CDR3 spans 17 amino acids.

This clone has only one observation. The chain links TRBV7-9 to TRBJ2-5; D might be TRBD2 (6 bases). Germline-derived CDR1 and CDR2 are SEHNR and FQNEAQ (reference sequence). Between the trimmed V and J ends, which lost 5 bases and 4 bases, there was a span of 17 bases. CDR3 size: 15 residues. The CDR3 spells CASSLPSAGGETQYF. The CDR3 region has the DNA TGTGCCAGCAGCCTACCTAGCGCCGGGGGAGAGACCCAGTACTTC.

The V gene is TRBV9, the J gene TRBJ1-4, with D hard to call. CDR1 SGDLS and CDR2 YYNGEE come from the germline V gene. V was shortened by 0 bases and J by 8 bases, with 14 bases between the two germline ends. CDR3 length equals 15 residues. CDR3 region: CASSVASGSWEKLFF. CDR3 DNA: TGTGCCAGCAGCGTAGCTTCGGGGTCATGGGAAAAACTGTTTTTT.

This clone is a singleton in its sample. This rearrangement joins TRBV6-5 to TRBJ1-3; 8 nucleotides align to TRBD1. Germline CDR1 MNHEY, CDR2 SVGAGI. There are 14 residues in the CDR3. The ends lost 4 bases at V and 3 bases at J; junction bases unmatched: 2. The CDR3 loop reads CASSFGQGGNTIYF. CDR3 nucleotides: TGTGCCAGCAGTTTCGGACAGGGTGGAAACACCATATATTTT.